These 12 T cell receptor beta chains were sequenced from one sample in a study of blood T cell repertoires in COVID-19. The repertoire was sequenced with immunoSEQ multiplex PCR; TCRdb's copy has only in-frame clones and lacks some. The table has nearly 95,000 clones, more than 75% seen once; the top ten hold roughly 6.8%. Sequencing was performed on peripheral blood. These receptors all come from a human donor with acute or convalescent COVID-19. The donor label of this sample is uncertain.

The rearrangement links TRBV6-5 to TRBJ1-3; possible D gene TRBD1, 6 bases. The V end lost 7 bases, the J end lost 5 bases, and 15 bases lay between the germline ends. Looked up from germline, CDR1 is MNHEY and CDR2 is SVGAGI. The CDR3 covers 14 residues. CDR3 loop: CASTREGGRNTIYF. CDR3 DNA sequence: TGTGCCAGCACCCGGGAGGGGGGTAGAAACACCATATATTTT.

The J gene is TRBJ2-5, the V gene TRBV2, with TRBD1 matching 11 bases. The germline gives CDR1 SNHLY, CDR2 FYNNEI. V lost 6 bases, J lost 3 bases, and 6 bases stayed unmatched. The CDR3 has 15 residues. The CDR3 loop is CASSPGTGGKETQYF. The CDR3 nucleotides are TGTGCCAGCAGCCCCGGGACAGGGGGGAAAGAGACCCAGTACTTC.

The chain carries TRBV21-1 and TRBJ2-2; the D call in the table, TRBD1, was not verified against the DNA. TRBV21-1 corresponds to a pseudogene. The CDR3 contains 15 residues. The CDR3 sequence: CASSGDRENTGELFF. CDR3 DNA sequence: TGTGCCAGCAGCGGAGACAGGGAGAACACCGGGGAGCTGTTTTTT.

V gene TRBV18 combines with J gene TRBJ2-5; tentatively, D is TRBD2 (5 bases). Germline assignment: CDR1 KGHSH and CDR2 LQKENI. V lost 3 bases, J lost 5 bases, and 19 bases lay in between. CDR3 length: 16 residues. The CDR3 DNA is TGTGCCAGCTCACCGCGAGGCGGGCCCCAGTGGGAGACCCAGTACTTC. This encodes CASSPRGGPQWETQYF.

This clone was detected once. The chain combines TRBV18 with TRBJ2-5, with 9 bases aligning to TRBD1. This CDR3 has 16 residues. Germline lookup yields CDR1 KGHSH and CDR2 LQKENI. J gave up 5 bases and V 2 bases, and 9 bases lay outside the gene matches. CDR3 amino acids: CASSPAGTGTGETQYF. As DNA, the CDR3 is TGTGCCAGCTCACCAGCGGGGACAGGGACGGGGGAGACCCAGTACTTC.

The chain links TRBV19 to TRBJ1-5; 8 bases agree with TRBD1. Unmatched junction bases numbered 10, after V lost 6 bases and J lost 0 bases. Germline V gives CDR1 LNHDA, CDR2 SQIVND (reference sequence). The CDR3 consists of 17 residues. CDR3 bases: TGTGCCAGTAGGGACAGGGAAGGGGGTTATAGCAATCAGCCCCAGCATTTT. Its translation: CASRDREGGYSNQPQHF.

The J gene is TRBJ2-3, the V gene TRBV5-4; 9 positions match TRBD2. This CDR3 region has 16 residues. Germline V gene lookup returns CDR1 SGHNT and CDR2 YYREEE (reference sequence). With V trimmed by 3 bases and J by 5 bases, 10 bases remained unmatched. CDR3 DNA: TGTGCCAGCAGCTCCGAGCGGGGGGAAGCTGGAGATACGCAGTATTTT. This sequence encodes CASSSERGEAGDTQYF.

The V and J genes are TRBV29-1 and TRBJ2-7, with 11 positions matching TRBD1. The germline gives CDR1 SQVTM, CDR2 ANQGSEA. This CDR3 comprises 15 residues. Trimming at V came to 0 bases and at J to 4 bases, leaving 5 bases not matched to a gene. In nucleotides, the CDR3 is TGCAGCGTTGAAGACCCCGGGACAGGGGGATACGAGCAGTACTTC. It translates to CSVEDPGTGGYEQYF.

Of note for this clone: Germline and junction disagree at one end, which may indicate a read error. The chain recombines TRBV7-9 with TRBJ2-7; 9 nucleotides match TRBD1. CDR3 length equals 12 residues. The germline V gene has CDR1 SEHNR and CDR2 FQNEAQ (reference sequence). In DNA form, the CDR3 reads TGTGCCAGCAGCGCGCCGGGACAGGGATCATTCTTC. Its protein is CASSAPGQGSFF.

In DNA, the CDR3 is TGTGCCAGCAGACTCTCTAGCGGGGTCAATGAGCAGTTCTTC. As protein: CASRLSSGVNEQFF. J is TRBJ2-1 and V is TRBV6-6, with 9 bases matching TRBD2. The CDR3 has 14 amino acids. Germline lookup yields CDR1 MNHNY and CDR2 SVGAGI (reference sequence). With V trimmed by 6 bases and J by 6 bases, 6 bases remained unmatched.

The chain combines TRBV30 with TRBJ1-5; the D gene is possibly TRBD1 (5 bases). CDR3 length equals 14 residues. Trimming left V 3 bases short and J 7 bases short, with 16 bases between. Germline V gene data show CDR1 as GTSNPN and CDR2 as SVGIG (reference sequence). As DNA, the CDR3 is TGTGCCTGGAGCCTGAAGGGCGGGGGACAGCCCCAGCATTTT. Residues: CAWSLKGGGQPQHF.

The V and J genes are TRBV10-2 and TRBJ2-1; 9 bases are a match to TRBD1. With 2 bases clipped from V and 7 bases from J, the junction kept 6 bases outside the gene matches. The germline V gene has CDR1 WSHSY and CDR2 SAAADI. CDR3 length equals 15 residues. The CDR3 nucleotides read TGCGCCAGCAGTGAGCCCTGGACAGGGGAGAATGAGCAGTTCTTC. Its translation is CASSEPWTGENEQFF.